This T cell receptor (beta chain) was recorded in a study of T cells after yellow fever vaccination. As to this clonotype: The antigen remains unidentified.

V was clipped by 0 bases and J by 5 bases, with 13 bases between them. In germline, CDR1 is LGHNA, CDR2 YNFKEQ. CDR3 length equals 15 residues. TCRdb processed the 5' RACE reads anew with MiXCR; each CDR3 protein has one entry. The repertoire consists of 500,000 to 650,000 distinct CDR3 sequences, with approximately 13% occurring once and the leading ten covering 14% to 15%. Study conclusions and caveats: Post-booster repertoires contained most primary-vaccination clones again (almost 97% CD4, over 70% CD8). Secondary responses were weaker yet peaked faster, day 5 versus 15. Overall, a small share of clonotypes was seen in both CD4 and CD8 compartments.

This chain uses TRBV4-2 with TRBJ2-5; weak D call: TRBD1 (5 bases). Sample: PBMCs, taken on the day of the yellow fever booster vaccination. The TCR originated in a man aged 25-45 years who received the YFV17D yellow fever vaccine. Written as DNA, the CDR3 is TGTGCCAGCAGCCAAGATATCAGGGATAGTGAGACCCAGTACTTC. Its translation is CASSQDIRDSETQYF.